The 5 T cell receptor beta chains below come from one sample, sequenced in a study of cytomegalovirus exposure and HLA in healthy donors. The PCR was carried out with 60 Vbeta primers and 13 Jbeta primers. This table comes from immunoSEQ multiplex PCR, and its TCRdb copy is limited to in-frame clones, with some not included. This sample has under 150,000 clones; 70% to 80% occur once, and the top ten carry 1.8%. The material sequenced was PBMCs. All receptors derive from a woman aged 50 to 60 in good health and CMV-seronegative.

This clone was picked up a small number of times. This chain uses TRBV7-6 with TRBJ1-1; D is undetermined. The germline V and J ends were trimmed by 0 bases and 3 bases, with 14 bases remaining between them. CDR1 is SGHVS, CDR2 FNYEAQ, per germline. The CDR3 contains 16 residues. The DNA for the CDR3 is TGTGCCAGCAGCTTAGCGGGTGCGGGGATGGACACTGAAGCTTTCTTT. It translates to CASSLAGAGMDTEAFF. The variable domain in full, completed from reference TRBV7-6 and TRBJ1-1, reads GAGVSQSPRYKVTKRGQDVALRCDPISGHVSLYWYRQALGQGPEFLTYFNYEAQQDKSGLPNDRFSAERPEGSISTLTIQRTEQRDSAMYRCASSLAGAGMDTEAFFGQGTRLTVV.

CDR3 coding DNA: TGTGCCAGCACCTTTGGCGGGGATGAAAAACTGTTTTTT. This sequence encodes CASTFGGDEKLFF. The J gene is TRBJ1-4, the V gene TRBV7-8, with D uncertain. Germline V gene sequence: CDR1 SGHVS, CDR2 FQNEAQ. V was pared by 7 bases and J by 6 bases, with 12 bases between. The CDR3 is 13 residues long.

The chain uses TRBV7-9 and TRBJ2-7; perhaps TRBD2 as D (6 bases). V was trimmed by 8 bases and J by 2 bases, leaving 10 bases between them. Germline-derived CDR1 and CDR2 are SEHNR and FQNEAQ (reference sequence). The CDR3 spans 12 residues. In DNA, the CDR3 is TGTGCCAGCGGAGGGACTGCCTACGAGCAGTACTTC. Translated, it gives CASGGTAYEQYF.

This clone was seen more than once but under ten times. This rearrangement joins TRBV5-4 to TRBJ1-2; unclear D gene. CDR1 is SGHNT and CDR2 is YYREEE in the germline V gene (reference sequence). The CDR3 length is 14 residues. Trimming pared 6 bases from V and 2 bases from J, leaving 14 bases between. CDR3 nucleotides: TGTGCCAGCACCGAGCTTGTCGGGAACTATGGCTACACCTTC. Translated: CASTELVGNYGYTF.

This clone was counted between two and nine times. J is TRBJ1-2 and V is TRBV19, with 12 bases identical to TRBD1. From germline, CDR1 is LNHDA and CDR2 SQIVND (reference sequence). The V gene end was trimmed by 7 bases and the J gene end by 4 bases; junction bases not matched to a gene: 4. CDR3 length: 14 residues. Written as DNA, the CDR3 is TGTGCCAGTAAGGGGACAGGGGGCAGCTATGGCTACACCTTC. Encoded protein: CASKGTGGSYGYTF.